The present TCR beta chain was sequenced within a study of T cells in localized non-small cell lung cancer. Trimming at V came to 6 bases and at J to 3 bases, leaving 10 bases not matched to a gene. CDR1 and CDR2 (germline): MDHEN, SYDVKM. The CDR3 spans 16 residues. Study outcomes and limitations: Adjacent lung had a median around 50 of the 100 largest tumor clones. Uninvolved neighboring lung showed the greatest T cell clonality, exceeding tumor. Higher blood T cell density tracked longer overall survival. Owing to sequencing of a solitary tumor region, heterogeneity cannot be discounted.

TCRdb's table, derived via immunoSEQ multiplex PCR, lists solely in-frame clones and lacks some. Of 15,000 to 20,000 clones listed, about 80% are singletons. This clone was recorded once. Its target is not known. Sample: peripheral blood, taken before any cancer treatment. The chain joins TRBV28 to TRBJ2-7; 11 bases line up with TRBD1. This receptor was identified in a man aged 35 to 69 with stage I lung adenocarcinoma. The CDR3: CASSQPRTGGYYEQYF. The DNA for the CDR3 is TGTGCCAGCAGCCAACCCAGGACAGGGGGCTACTACGAGCAGTACTTC.